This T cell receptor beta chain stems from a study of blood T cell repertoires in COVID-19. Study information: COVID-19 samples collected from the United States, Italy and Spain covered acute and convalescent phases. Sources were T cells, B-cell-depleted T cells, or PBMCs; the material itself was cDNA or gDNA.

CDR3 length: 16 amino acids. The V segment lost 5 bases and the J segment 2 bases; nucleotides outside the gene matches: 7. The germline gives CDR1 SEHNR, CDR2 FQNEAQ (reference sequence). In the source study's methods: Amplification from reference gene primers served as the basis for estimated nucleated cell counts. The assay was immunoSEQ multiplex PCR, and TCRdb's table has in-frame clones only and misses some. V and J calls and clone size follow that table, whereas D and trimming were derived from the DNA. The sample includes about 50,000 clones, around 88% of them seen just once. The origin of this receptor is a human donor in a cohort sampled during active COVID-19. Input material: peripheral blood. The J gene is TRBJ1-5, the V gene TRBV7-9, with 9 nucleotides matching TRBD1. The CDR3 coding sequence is TGTGCCAGCAGCCCTCCGACAGGGGGTGGCAATCAGCCCCAGCATTTT. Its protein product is CASSPPTGGGNQPQHF.